This entry is about one T cell receptor (beta chain). The time point is: sample taken at primary tumor resection. The donor group consisted of under 95 patients who had untreated, early-stage non-small cell lung cancer. Whole RNA was taken from tumor, nontumor lung or frozen PBMC; it was then sequenced unsorted. Every TCR cDNA molecule bore its own unique molecular identifier. From the 5' RACE reads, TCRdb called clonotypes with MiXCR, one entry per CDR3 protein. Here the sample spans nearly 80,000 distinct CDR3 sequences, 7% to 9% being singletons. This entry is derived from a study of spatial heterogeneity in lung cancer. Study-wide background: As counted in raw reads, each unique TCR and UMI combination appeared more than ten times on average.

Sequencing used PBMCs, obtained at surgery. The receptor comes from a male donor with early-stage non-small cell lung cancer.

The chain's CDR3 is CAISESADSEQYF. The CDR3 bases are TGTGCCATCAGTGAGTCCGCGGACAGCGAGCAGTACTTC. The chain carries TRBV10-3 and TRBJ2-7; tentatively, D is TRBD1 (6 bases). Germline V gives CDR1 ENHRY, CDR2 SYGVKD. V lost 0 bases and J 6 bases, leaving 9 bases between the germline ends. CDR3 length equals 13 residues.